This T cell receptor beta chain was found in a study of post-analysis software for immune sequencing data. Findings and caveats of the study: Normalized Chao1 diversity was significantly lower in multiple sclerosis patients than in controls. Five or six TRBV segments, TRBV5-6, TRBV5-1 and TRBV20-1 among them, were found more frequent in patients than controls. Samples sharing a preparation batch grouped tightly together when assessed by F measure.

The TCR beta cDNA libraries carried unique molecular identifiers. Out of 1 to 10 million T cells, a few hundred thousand cDNA molecules were generated. TCRdb fed the PCR reads into MiXCR, producing one record per CDR3 protein. In the table there are 800,000 to 950,000 distinct CDR3 sequences, around 53% of which are singletons. Remarks on this clonotype: The antigen remains unidentified.

CDR1 MDHEN and CDR2 SYDVKM come from the germline V gene. This CDR3 has 13 amino acids. V lost 7 bases and J 9 bases, leaving 18 bases between the germline ends. The clonotype originates from a girl aged 5 to 17 with multiple sclerosis. Specimen: blood. The chain links TRBV28 to TRBJ1-2, with D hard to call. The CDR3 bases are TGTGCCAGCACCGCCGGACGGGCCCTAAGCTACACCTTC. Protein: CASTAGRALSYTF.